This TCR beta chain was sequenced in a study of human T cells and chemical hapten exposure. About this clonotype itself: Antigen: not known.

Study results and limitations: Expanded TCR counts at PT1 were positively correlated with the patch test score. Alopecia was present in the donors, so their immune response may differ from healthy people's.

Time point of the sample: pre-sensitization, week 0. Sample treatment: therapeutic diphenylcyclopropenone sensitization with weekly scalp DPC. Germline lookup yields CDR1 SGHTA and CDR2 FQGNSA. The CDR3 contains 14 residues. The V and J ends lost 6 bases and 2 bases respectively, with 14 bases between them. TCRdb independently ran MiXCR on the RACE reads; one entry per CDR3 protein. Of about 68,000 distinct CDR3 sequences listed, over 9.5% are singletons. This specimen consisted of whole blood, obtained in connection with sensitization to the hapten diphenylcyclopropenone (DPC). This TCR came from a woman in her forties or fifties with alopecia areata. Some clones in this sample may be carry-over from other donors' samples. The chain employs TRBV7-2 and TRBJ2-7, with D tentatively TRBD1 (6 bases). CDR3 loop: CASSSGTPAYEQYF. The CDR3 DNA reads TGTGCCAGCAGTTCCGGGACACCAGCCTACGAGCAGTACTTC. Based on the CDR3 plus reference TRBV7-2 and TRBJ2-7, the full variable domain is GAGVSQSPSNKVTEKGKDVELRCDPISGHTALYWYRQSLGQGLEFLIYFQGNSAPDKSGLPSDRFSAERTGGSVSTLTIQRTQQEDSAVYLCASSSGTPAYEQYFGPGTRLTVT.